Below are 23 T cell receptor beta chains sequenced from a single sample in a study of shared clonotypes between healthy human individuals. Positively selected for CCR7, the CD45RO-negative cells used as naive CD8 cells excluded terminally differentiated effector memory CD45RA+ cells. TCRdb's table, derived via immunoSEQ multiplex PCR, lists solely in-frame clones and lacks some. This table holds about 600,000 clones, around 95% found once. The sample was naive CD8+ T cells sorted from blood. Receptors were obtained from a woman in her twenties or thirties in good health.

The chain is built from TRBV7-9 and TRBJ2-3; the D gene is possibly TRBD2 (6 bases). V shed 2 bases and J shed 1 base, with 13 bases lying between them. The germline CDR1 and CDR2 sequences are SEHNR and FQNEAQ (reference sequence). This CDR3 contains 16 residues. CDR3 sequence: CASSLLSSSGTDTQYF. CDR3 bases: TGTGCCAGCAGCTTACTTAGTTCTAGCGGCACAGATACGCAGTATTTT.

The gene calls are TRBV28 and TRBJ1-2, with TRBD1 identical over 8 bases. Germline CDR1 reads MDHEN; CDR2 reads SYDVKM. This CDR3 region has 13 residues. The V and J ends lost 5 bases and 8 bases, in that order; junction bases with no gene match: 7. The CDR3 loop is CASSLRTGLGYTF. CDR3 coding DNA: TGTGCCAGCAGTCTACGGACAGGGCTGGGCTACACCTTC.

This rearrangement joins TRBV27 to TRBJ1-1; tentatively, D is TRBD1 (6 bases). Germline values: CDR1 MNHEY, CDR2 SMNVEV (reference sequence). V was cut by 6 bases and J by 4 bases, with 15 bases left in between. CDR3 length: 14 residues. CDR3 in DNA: TGTGCCAGCAGCCATTTACAGGGCAGCACTGAAGCTTTCTTT. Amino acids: CASSHLQGSTEAFF.

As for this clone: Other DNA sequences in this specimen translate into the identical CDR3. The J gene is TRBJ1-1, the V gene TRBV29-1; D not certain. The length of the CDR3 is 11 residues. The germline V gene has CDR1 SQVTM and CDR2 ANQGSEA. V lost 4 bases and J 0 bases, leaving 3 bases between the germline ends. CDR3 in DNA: TGCAGCGTTGCCCTGAACACTGAAGCTTTCTTT. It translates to CSVALNTEAFF.

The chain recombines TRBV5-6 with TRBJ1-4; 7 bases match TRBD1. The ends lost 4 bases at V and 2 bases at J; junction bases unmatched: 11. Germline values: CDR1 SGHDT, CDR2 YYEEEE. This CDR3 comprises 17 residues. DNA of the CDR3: TGTGCCAGCAGCGCCTTCCTTTCAGGGGGGACTAATGAAAAACTGTTTTTT. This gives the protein CASSAFLSGGTNEKLFF.

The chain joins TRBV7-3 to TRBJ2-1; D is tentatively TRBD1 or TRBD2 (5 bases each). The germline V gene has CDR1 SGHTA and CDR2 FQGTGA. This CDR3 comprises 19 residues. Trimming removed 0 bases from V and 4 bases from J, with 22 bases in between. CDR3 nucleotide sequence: TGTGCCAGCAGCTTAACTTGGACCAACCGGGACCGGCCGTACAATGAGCAGTTCTTC. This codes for CASSLTWTNRDRPYNEQFF.

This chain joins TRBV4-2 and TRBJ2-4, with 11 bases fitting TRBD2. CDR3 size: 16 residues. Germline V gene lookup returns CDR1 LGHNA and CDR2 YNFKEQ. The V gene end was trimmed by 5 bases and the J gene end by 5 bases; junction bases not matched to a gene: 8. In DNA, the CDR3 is TGTGCCAGCAGCGTACGGACTAGCGGGTCCGAAAACATTCAGTACTTC. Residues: CASSVRTSGSENIQYF.

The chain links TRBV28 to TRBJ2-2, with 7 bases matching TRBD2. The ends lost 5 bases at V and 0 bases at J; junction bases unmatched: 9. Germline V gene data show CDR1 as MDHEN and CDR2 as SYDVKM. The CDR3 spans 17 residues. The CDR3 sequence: CASSTPTSTSNTGELFF. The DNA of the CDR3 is TGTGCCAGCAGTACCCCGACTAGCACCTCGAACACCGGGGAGCTGTTTTTT.

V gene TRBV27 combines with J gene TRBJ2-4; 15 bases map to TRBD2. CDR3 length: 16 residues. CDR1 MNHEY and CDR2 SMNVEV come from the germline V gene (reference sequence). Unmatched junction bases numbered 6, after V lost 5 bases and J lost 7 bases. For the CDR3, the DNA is TGTGCCAGCAGTCCGGGGACTAGCGGGGGGATTAACATTCAGTACTTC. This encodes CASSPGTSGGINIQYF.

The CDR3 protein is CATSRDTQETQYF. CDR3 DNA sequence: TGTGCCACCAGCAGAGACACACAAGAGACCCAGTACTTC. V is TRBV15 and J is TRBJ2-5; D ambiguous. V was clipped by 0 bases and J by 2 bases, with 4 bases between them. The CDR3 loop spans 13 amino acids. Germline values: CDR1 LNHNV, CDR2 YYDKDF (reference sequence).

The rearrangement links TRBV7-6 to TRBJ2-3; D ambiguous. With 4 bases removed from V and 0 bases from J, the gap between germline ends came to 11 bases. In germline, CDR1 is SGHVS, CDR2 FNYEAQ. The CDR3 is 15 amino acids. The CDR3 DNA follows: TGTGCCAGCAGCTCCACAGAAAGTAGCACAGATACGCAGTATTTT. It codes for CASSSTESSTDTQYF.

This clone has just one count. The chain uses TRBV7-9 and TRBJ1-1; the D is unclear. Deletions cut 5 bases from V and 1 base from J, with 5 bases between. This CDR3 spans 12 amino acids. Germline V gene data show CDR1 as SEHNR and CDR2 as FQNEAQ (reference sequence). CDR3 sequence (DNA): TGTGCCAGCAGCGAGGGGAACACTGAAGCTTTCTTT. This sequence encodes CASSEGNTEAFF. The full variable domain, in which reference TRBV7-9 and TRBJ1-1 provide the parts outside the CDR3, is DTGVSQNPRHKITKRGQNVTFRCDPISEHNRLYWYRQTLGQGPEFLTYFQNEAQLEKSRLLSDRFSAERPKGSFSTLEIQRTEQGDSAMYLCASSEGNTEAFFGQGTRLTVV.

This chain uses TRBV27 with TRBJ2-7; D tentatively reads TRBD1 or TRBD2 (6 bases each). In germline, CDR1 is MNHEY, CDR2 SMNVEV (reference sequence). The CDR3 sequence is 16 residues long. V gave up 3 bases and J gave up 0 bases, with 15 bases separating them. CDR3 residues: CASSLSAGHYSYEQYF. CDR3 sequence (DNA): TGTGCCAGCAGTTTGTCGGCGGGACACTACTCCTACGAGCAGTACTTC.

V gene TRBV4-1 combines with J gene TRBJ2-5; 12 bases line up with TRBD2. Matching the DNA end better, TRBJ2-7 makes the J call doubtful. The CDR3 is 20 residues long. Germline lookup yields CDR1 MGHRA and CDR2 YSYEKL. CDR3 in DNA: TGCGCCAGCAGCCAATTTTCACTTGGGACTAGCGGGCTGAGCTCCTACGAGCAGTACTTC. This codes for CASSQFSLGTSGLSSYEQYF.

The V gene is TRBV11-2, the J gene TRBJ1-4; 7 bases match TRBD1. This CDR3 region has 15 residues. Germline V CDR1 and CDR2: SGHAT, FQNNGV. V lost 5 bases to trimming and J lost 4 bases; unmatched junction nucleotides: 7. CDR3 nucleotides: TGTGCCAGCAGCGCCCGGGACAGCTATAATGAAAAACTGTTTTTT. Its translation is CASSARDSYNEKLFF.

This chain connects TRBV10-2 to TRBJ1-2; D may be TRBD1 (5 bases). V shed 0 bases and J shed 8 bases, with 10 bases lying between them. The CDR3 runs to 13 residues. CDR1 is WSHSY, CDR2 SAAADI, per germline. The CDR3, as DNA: TGCGCCAGCAGTGAGTCCGGGGCTTGGGGCTACACCTTC. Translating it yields CASSESGAWGYTF.

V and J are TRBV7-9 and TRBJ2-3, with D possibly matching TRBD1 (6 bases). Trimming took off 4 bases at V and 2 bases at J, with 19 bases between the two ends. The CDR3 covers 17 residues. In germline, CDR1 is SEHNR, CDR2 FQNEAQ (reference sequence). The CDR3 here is CASSWPRGGSTTDTQYF. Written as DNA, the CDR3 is TGTGCCAGCAGCTGGCCTCGTGGGGGCTCCACCACAGATACGCAGTATTTT.

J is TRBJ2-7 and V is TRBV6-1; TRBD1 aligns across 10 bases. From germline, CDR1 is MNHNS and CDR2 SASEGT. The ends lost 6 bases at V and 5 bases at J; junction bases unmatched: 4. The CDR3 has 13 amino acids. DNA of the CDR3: TGTGCCAGCAGGGACAGGGGGAGGAACGAGCAGTACTTC. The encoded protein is CASRDRGRNEQYF.

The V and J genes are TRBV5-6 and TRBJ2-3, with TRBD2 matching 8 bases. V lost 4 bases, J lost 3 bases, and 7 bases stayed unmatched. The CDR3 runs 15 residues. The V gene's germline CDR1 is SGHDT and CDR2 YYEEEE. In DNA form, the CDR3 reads TGTGCCAGCAGCCCCTGGTTAGCGGGAACAGATACGCAGTATTTT. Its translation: CASSPWLAGTDTQYF. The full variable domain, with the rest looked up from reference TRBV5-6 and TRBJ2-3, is DAGVTQSPTHLIKTRGQQVTLRCSPKSGHDTVSWYQQALGQGPQFIFQYYEEEERQRGNFPDRFSGHQFPNYSSELNVNALLLGDSALYLCASSPWLAGTDTQYFGPGTRLTVL.

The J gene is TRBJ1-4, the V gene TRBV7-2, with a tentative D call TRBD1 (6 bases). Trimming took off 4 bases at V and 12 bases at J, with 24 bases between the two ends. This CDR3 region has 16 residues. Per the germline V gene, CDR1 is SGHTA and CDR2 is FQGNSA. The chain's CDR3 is CASSYPGQPRKEELFF. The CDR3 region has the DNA TGTGCCAGCAGCTACCCCGGACAGCCCCGAAAGGAGGAACTGTTTTTT.

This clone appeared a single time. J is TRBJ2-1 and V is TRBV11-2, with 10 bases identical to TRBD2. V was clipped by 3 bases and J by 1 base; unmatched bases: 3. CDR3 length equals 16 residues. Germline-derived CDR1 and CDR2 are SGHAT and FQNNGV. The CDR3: CASSFLSGRSYNEQFF. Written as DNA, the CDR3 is TGTGCCAGCAGCTTCCTTAGCGGGAGGTCCTACAATGAGCAGTTCTTC.

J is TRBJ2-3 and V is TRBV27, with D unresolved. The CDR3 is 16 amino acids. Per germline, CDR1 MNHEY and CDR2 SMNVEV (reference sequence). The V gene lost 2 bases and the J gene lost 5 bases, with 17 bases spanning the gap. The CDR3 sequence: CASSLSPTGVQDTQYF. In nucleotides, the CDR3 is TGTGCCAGCAGTTTAAGCCCGACCGGCGTCCAAGATACGCAGTATTTT.

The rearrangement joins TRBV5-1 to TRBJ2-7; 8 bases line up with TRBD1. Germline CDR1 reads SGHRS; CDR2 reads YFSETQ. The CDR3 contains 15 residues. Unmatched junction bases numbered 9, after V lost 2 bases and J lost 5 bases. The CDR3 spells CASSFGQGGVHEQYF. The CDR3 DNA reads TGCGCCAGCAGCTTTGGACAGGGAGGCGTCCACGAGCAGTACTTC.